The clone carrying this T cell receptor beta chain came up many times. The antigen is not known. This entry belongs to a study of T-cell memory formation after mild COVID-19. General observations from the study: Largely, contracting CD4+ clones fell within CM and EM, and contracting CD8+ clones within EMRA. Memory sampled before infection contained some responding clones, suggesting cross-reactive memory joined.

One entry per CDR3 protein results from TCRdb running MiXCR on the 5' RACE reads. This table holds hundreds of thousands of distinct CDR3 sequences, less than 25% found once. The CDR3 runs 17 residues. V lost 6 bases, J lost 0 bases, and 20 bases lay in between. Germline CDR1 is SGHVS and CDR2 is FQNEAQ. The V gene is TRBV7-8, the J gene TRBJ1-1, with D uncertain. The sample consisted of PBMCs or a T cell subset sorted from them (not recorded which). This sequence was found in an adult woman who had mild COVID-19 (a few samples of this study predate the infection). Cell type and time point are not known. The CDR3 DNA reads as TGTGCCAGCAGTTCCATTAAGCTCGGACGGATGAACACTGAAGCTTTCTTT. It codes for CASSSIKLGRMNTEAFF.